This passage covers 25 T cell receptor beta chains from one sample sequenced in a study of T cell responses to AZD1222 COVID-19 vaccine. This table comes from immunoSEQ multiplex PCR, and its TCRdb copy is limited to in-frame clones, with some not included. The sample lists 150,000 or so clones, about 92% occurring once. The sequencing used peripheral blood, collected on day 0 of AZD1222 vaccination. The receptor source for this set is an adult in good health.

The rearrangement uses TRBV6-6 and TRBJ1-2; possibly TRBD1 for D (5 bases). The V gene's germline CDR1 is MNHNY and CDR2 SVGAGI (reference sequence). Trimming cost V 4 bases and J 5 bases, with 17 bases left between them. This CDR3 has 15 amino acids. CDR3 region: CASSSSRDGPYGYTF. The CDR3 bases are TGTGCCAGCAGTTCCTCCAGGGACGGACCATATGGCTACACCTTC.

The chain joins TRBV14 to TRBJ2-7; weak D call: TRBD2 (5 bases). With 5 bases removed from V and 1 base from J, the gap between germline ends came to 6 bases. This CDR3 comprises 12 residues. Germline assignment: CDR1 SGHDN and CDR2 FVKESK. The CDR3 reads CASSRRSYEQYF. Written as DNA, the CDR3 is TGTGCCAGCAGCAGGAGGTCCTACGAGCAGTACTTC.

DNA of the CDR3: TGTGCCAGCTACACGGGGCTGGCACCACAGTACGAGCAGTACTTC. Amino acids: CASYTGLAPQYEQYF. V and J are TRBV28 and TRBJ2-7, with D perhaps given as TRBD1 or TRBD2 (5 bases each). The ends were cut back, 8 bases at V and 4 bases at J, with 21 bases in the middle. The V gene's germline CDR1 is MDHEN and CDR2 SYDVKM. This CDR3 has 15 residues.

The chain has TRBV28 and TRBJ1-5, with 7 bases that match TRBD1. CDR1 MDHEN and CDR2 SYDVKM come from the germline V gene. V was clipped by 6 bases and J by 4 bases; unmatched bases: 9. This CDR3 spans 15 amino acids. In nucleotides, the CDR3 is TGTGCCAGCAGCCATGGACAGGCCTCGAATCAGCCCCAGCATTTT. Amino acids: CASSHGQASNQPQHF.

This chain connects TRBV6-6 to TRBJ2-6, with D possibly TRBD2 on 5 matching bases. Germline CDR1 reads MNHNY; CDR2 reads SVGAGI (reference sequence). This CDR3 spans 16 amino acids. Trimming left V 5 bases short and J 1 base short, with 12 bases between. The CDR3, as DNA: TGTGCCAGCAGTCGAAACACGGGATCTGGGGCCAACGTCCTGACTTTC. This encodes CASSRNTGSGANVLTF.

This clone showed up just a few times. The chain is built from TRBV30 and TRBJ2-6; 10 bases match TRBD1. Trimming cost V 7 bases and J 3 bases; bases outside gene matches: 12. This CDR3 contains 17 residues. Germline V gene lookup returns CDR1 GTSNPN and CDR2 SVGIG (reference sequence). CDR3 in DNA: TGTGCCTATCACCGGGACAGGGGACGAGGTGGGGCCAACGTCCTGACTTTC. It is translated as CAYHRDRGRGGANVLTF. The whole variable domain, remainder taken from reference TRBV30 and TRBJ2-6, is SQTIHQWPATLVQPVGSPLSLECTVEGTSNPNLYWYRQAAGRGLQLLFYSVGIGQISSEVPQNLSASRPQDRQFILSSKKLLLSDSGFYLCAYHRDRGRGGANVLTFGAGSRLTVL.

CDR3 sequence: CASRPGDPNTEAFF. The DNA for the CDR3 is TGTGCCAGCAGGCCAGGGGATCCGAACACTGAAGCTTTCTTT. The V and J genes are TRBV6-5 and TRBJ1-1, with D tentatively TRBD1 (6 bases). The CDR3 has 14 amino acids. Trimming left V 6 bases short and J 1 base short, with 12 bases between. Germline CDR1 is MNHEY and CDR2 is SVGAGI.

The chain links TRBV18 to TRBJ2-6; D might be TRBD2 (7 bases). This CDR3 is built from 17 residues. The germline V gene encodes CDR1 KGHSH and CDR2 LQKENI. Trimming cost V 3 bases and J 3 bases, with 15 bases left between them. For the CDR3, the DNA is TGTGCCAGCTCACCGGGGGGGGCCCCTGGTGGGGCCAACGTCCTGACTTTC. Translating gives CASSPGGAPGGANVLTF. The full variable domain, with the rest looked up from reference TRBV18 and TRBJ2-6, is NAGVMQNPRHLVRRRGQEARLRCSPMKGHSHVYWYRQLPEEGLKFMVYLQKENIIDESGMPKERFSAEFPKEGPSILRIQQVVRGDSAAYFCASSPGGAPGGANVLTFGAGSRLTVL.

V is TRBV7-2 and J is TRBJ1-2; perhaps TRBD1 as D (5 bases). Trimming removed 5 bases at V and 6 bases at J, with 16 bases between. The germline V gene encodes CDR1 SGHTA and CDR2 FQGNSA. The CDR3 totals 14 residues. The DNA for the CDR3 is TGTGCCAGCAGCCCCCGGGTGAAGGGACATGGCTACACCTTC. Translated, it gives CASSPRVKGHGYTF.

This clone was seen only once. J is TRBJ2-3 and V is TRBV28; the D call may be TRBD1 or TRBD2 (6 bases each). Per germline, CDR1 MDHEN and CDR2 SYDVKM. CDR3 length equals 15 residues. V lost 6 bases to trimming and J lost 3 bases, with 16 bases between them. The CDR3 nucleotides read TGTGCCAGCAGCCCCCCTTGGGGGGCGACAGATACGCAGTATTTT. As protein: CASSPPWGATDTQYF.

The J gene is TRBJ2-7, the V gene TRBV3-1 (or the pseudogene TRBV3-2), with D perhaps TRBD2 (6 bases). Germline V gives CDR1 LGHDT, CDR2 YNNKEL (reference sequence). V was trimmed by 6 bases and J by 3 bases, leaving 18 bases between them. The CDR3 is 15 residues long. The CDR3 spells CASRGSGTAIYEQYF. DNA for the CDR3: TGTGCCAGCAGGGGCTCCGGGACTGCAATCTACGAGCAGTACTTC.

The CDR3 here is CASSQNRGYYYNEQFF. The CDR3 region has the DNA TGTGCCAGCAGCCAAAACAGGGGCTACTACTACAATGAGCAGTTCTTC. The chain has TRBV14 and TRBJ2-1; 7 positions agree with TRBD1. CDR1 is SGHDN and CDR2 is FVKESK in the germline V gene. The J segment lost 3 bases and the V segment lost 2 bases, leaving 7 bases of the junction unmatched. CDR3 length: 16 amino acids.

The gene calls are TRBV7-8 and TRBJ1-5, with 8 positions matching TRBD1. V lost 1 base and J lost 0; bases outside the gene matches: 5. The CDR3 has 17 amino acids. The germline V gene has CDR1 SGHVS and CDR2 FQNEAQ. CDR3 residues: CASSLGRTGSSNQPQHF. The CDR3 region has the DNA TGTGCCAGCAGCTTAGGGCGGACAGGGAGTAGCAATCAGCCCCAGCATTTT.

The chain is built from TRBV14 and TRBJ1-3; D is uncertain. Trimming cost V 2 bases and J 0 bases, with 8 bases left between them. This CDR3 is built from 15 residues. CDR1 SGHDN and CDR2 FVKESK come from the germline V gene. The DNA for the CDR3 is TGTGCCAGCAGCCAATATTGGAGCTCTGGAAACACCATATATTTT. Protein product: CASSQYWSSGNTIYF.

CDR3 protein: CASRDQGMGTGELFF. The CDR3 DNA reads as TGTGCCAGTAGGGACCAGGGGATGGGCACCGGGGAGCTGTTTTTT. V usage is TRBV19 and J usage is TRBJ2-2, with D perhaps TRBD1 (6 bases). Per germline, CDR1 LNHDA and CDR2 SQIVND (reference sequence). This CDR3 is 15 amino acids long. Trimming took off 6 bases at V and 4 bases at J, with 15 bases between the two ends.

The J gene is TRBJ2-1, the V gene TRBV6-5; TRBD1 aligns across 8 bases. The ends lost 0 bases at V and 6 bases at J; junction bases unmatched: 4. Germline values: CDR1 MNHEY, CDR2 SVGAGI. The CDR3 covers 15 residues. In DNA form, the CDR3 reads TGTGCCAGCAGTTACTCTCAGGGGGCAGTCAATGAGCAGTTCTTC. Its translation: CASSYSQGAVNEQFF.

This sequence joins TRBV15 and TRBJ1-3, with TRBD1 matching over 10 bases. In germline, CDR1 is LNHNV, CDR2 YYDKDF (reference sequence). The CDR3 has 16 residues. V trimming: 3 bases; J trimming: 2 bases; junction bases outside the gene matches: 4. The CDR3 DNA follows: TGTGCCACCAGCAGCCGGGACAGGGGCCCTGGAAACACCATATATTTT. Protein sequence: CATSSRDRGPGNTIYF.

V is TRBV28 and J is TRBJ2-1; D gene unclear. Germline values: CDR1 MDHEN, CDR2 SYDVKM. The CDR3 sequence is 13 residues long. Trimming cost V 3 bases and J 7 bases, with 10 bases left between them. CDR3 in amino acids: CASSFFASNEQFF. The CDR3 nucleotides are TGTGCCAGCAGTTTTTTCGCCTCTAATGAGCAGTTCTTC. Drawing the rest from reference TRBV28 and TRBJ2-1, the complete variable domain is DVKVTQSSRYLVKRTGEKVFLECVQDMDHENMFWYRQDPGLGLRLIYFSYDVKMKEKGDIPEGYSVSREKKERFSLILESASTNQTSMYLCASSFFASNEQFFGPGTRLTVL.

V is TRBV3-1 (or the pseudogene TRBV3-2) and J is TRBJ1-1, with D perhaps TRBD1 (5 bases). V was pared by 1 base and J by 9 bases, with 12 bases between. This CDR3 region has 13 residues. Per the germline V gene, CDR1 is LGHDT and CDR2 is YNNKEL (reference sequence). CDR3 DNA: TGTGCCAGCAGCCAAGGGGGGTTTGGGAAAGCTTTCTTT. Encoded protein: CASSQGGFGKAFF.

The chain employs TRBV18 and TRBJ2-2; 10 bases are shared with TRBD2. Germline CDR1 reads KGHSH; CDR2 reads LQKENI. The CDR3 is 15 amino acids. With V trimmed by 3 bases and J by 3 bases, 1 base remained unmatched. The CDR3 coding sequence is TGTGCCAGCTCACCTCTAGCGGGAGACACCGGGGAGCTGTTTTTT. Translating it yields CASSPLAGDTGELFF.

This chain uses TRBV4-1 with TRBJ2-1, with a weak D call TRBD2 (6 bases). Germline-derived CDR1 and CDR2 are MGHRA and YSYEKL. The CDR3 loop spans 15 amino acids. V gave up 2 bases and J gave up 5 bases, with 13 bases separating them. The CDR3 here is CASSQSSSGDNEQFF. CDR3 nucleotides: TGCGCCAGCAGCCAATCTAGTTCGGGAGACAATGAGCAGTTCTTC.

This chain connects TRBV5-6 to TRBJ1-2; TRBD1 aligns across 9 bases. The CDR3 extends over 14 amino acids. CDR1 is SGHDT and CDR2 is YYEEEE in the germline V gene. V lost 5 bases to trimming and J lost 2 bases; unmatched junction nucleotides: 4. The CDR3 sequence is CASRIQGANYGYTF. The DNA for the CDR3 is TGTGCCAGCAGAATACAGGGGGCGAACTATGGCTACACCTTC.

The V and J genes are TRBV15 and TRBJ1-5; D ambiguous. Trimming shortened V by 0 bases and J by 8 bases, and 5 bases separated the two germline ends. The length of the CDR3 is 12 residues. Germline V CDR1 and CDR2: LNHNV, YYDKDF (reference sequence). CDR3 bases: TGTGCCACCAGCAGAGATGAGAAGCCCCAGCATTTT. Translated: CATSRDEKPQHF.

The J gene is TRBJ2-3, the V gene TRBV12-3 or TRBV12-4, with unresolved D. The CDR3 totals 13 residues. Between the trimmed V and J ends, which lost 4 bases and 2 bases, there was a span of 7 bases. Written as DNA, the CDR3 is TGTGCCAGCAGTTATCAGGCCACAGATACGCAGTATTTT. Residues: CASSYQATDTQYF.

The gene calls are TRBV9 and TRBJ1-2; TRBD1 agrees at 8 bases. The CDR3 is 14 residues long. With 1 base clipped from V and 5 bases from J, the junction kept 4 bases outside the gene matches. Germline assignment: CDR1 SGDLS and CDR2 YYNGEE. The CDR3 DNA follows: TGTGCCAGCAGCGTACAGGGGGCGAATTATGGCTACACCTTC. It encodes CASSVQGANYGYTF.